These T cell receptor beta chains were read from a single sample in a study of T cells in localized non-small cell lung cancer. The table came from immunoSEQ multiplex PCR; TCRdb's copy has only in-frame clones and leaves some out. Altogether about 41,000 clones are present, approximately 83% being singletons, with the ten largest covering approximately 8.6%. The sample here was PBMCs, taken before any cancer treatment. Receptor source: a man aged 35 to 70 with stage II lung adenocarcinoma. Both conserved end residues are part of each CDR3. The D gene is left open where the match is weak. Rows give clone size only sometimes, using once, few, many, or a class for an expanded clone.

D gene: -
J gene: TRBJ2-3
V gene: TRBV11-1
clone size: once
CDR3 protein: CASSFVGSTDTQYF
CDR3 DNA: TGTGCCAGCAGCTTCGTTGGCAGCACAGATACGCAGTATTTT

D gene: -
J gene: TRBJ1-1
V gene: TRBV7-9
clone size: -
CDR3 protein: CASRYGVGGSSEAFF
CDR3 DNA: TGTGCCAGCAGGTACGGGGTAGGGGGTTCTTCTGAAGCTTTCTTT

D gene: -
J gene: TRBJ2-7
V gene: TRBV11-2
clone size: -
CDR3 protein: CASSVGGGLSYEQYF
CDR3 DNA: TGTGCCAGCAGCGTGGGTGGGGGGTTGTCCTACGAGCAGTACTTC

D gene: -
J gene: TRBJ2-7
V gene: TRBV4-3
clone size: -
CDR3 protein: CASSQDRNIAYEQYF
CDR3 DNA: TGCGCCAGCAGCCAAGATCGGAATATAGCCTACGAGCAGTACTTC

D gene: TRBD2
J gene: TRBJ2-5
V gene: TRBV28
clone size: -
CDR3 protein: CASRDRPGGTQYF
CDR3 DNA: TGTGCCAGCAGAGATCGACCGGGGGGGACCCAGTACTTC

D gene: -
J gene: TRBJ2-7
V gene: TRBV6-6
clone size: once
CDR3 protein: CASSTGPTYEQYF
CDR3 DNA: TGTGCCAGCAGCACCGGGCCGACCTACGAGCAGTACTTC

D gene: -
J gene: TRBJ2-3
V gene: TRBV7-9
clone size: once
CDR3 protein: CASSLGTGTDTQYF
CDR3 DNA: TGTGCCAGCAGCTTAGGTACTGGCACAGATACGCAGTATTTT

D gene: TRBD2
J gene: TRBJ2-7
V gene: TRBV27
clone size: -
CDR3 protein: CASRLTSGAYEQYF
CDR3 DNA: TGTGCCAGCAGGCTGACTAGCGGGGCCTACGAGCAGTACTTC

D gene: -
J gene: TRBJ2-7
V gene: TRBV10-3
clone size: once
CDR3 protein: CAISEAGGAYEQYF
CDR3 DNA: TGTGCCATCAGTGAGGCAGGGGGGGCCTACGAGCAGTACTTC

D gene: TRBD2
J gene: TRBJ2-3
V gene: TRBV27
clone size: once
CDR3 protein: CASSLSSGGWNTQYF
CDR3 DNA: TGTGCCAGCAGTTTATCTTCGGGGGGGTGGAATACGCAGTATTTT

D gene: -
J gene: TRBJ1-2
V gene: TRBV2
clone size: few
CDR3 protein: CASSPTANYGYTF
CDR3 DNA: TGTGCCAGCAGCCCGACAGCCAACTATGGCTACACCTTC

D gene: -
J gene: TRBJ1-1
V gene: TRBV10-3
clone size: -
CDR3 protein: CAISRGLNTEAFF
CDR3 DNA: TGTGCCATCTCACGGGGTTTGAACACTGAAGCTTTCTTT

D gene: TRBD2
J gene: TRBJ2-2
V gene: TRBV4-2
clone size: -
CDR3 protein: CASTPSGGNTGELFF
CDR3 DNA: TGTGCCAGCACCCCGAGCGGGGGGAACACCGGGGAGCTGTTTTTT

D gene: -
J gene: TRBJ1-2
V gene: TRBV5-8
clone size: few
CDR3 protein: CASSLLSRVVAYGYTF
CDR3 DNA: TGTGCCAGCAGCTTACTTTCCAGGGTAGTGGCCTATGGCTACACCTTC

D gene: -
J gene: TRBJ2-1
V gene: TRBV5-1
clone size: -
CDR3 protein: CASSFGGGNEQFF
CDR3 DNA: TGCGCCAGCAGCTTTGGGGGTGGCAATGAGCAGTTCTTC

D gene: -
J gene: TRBJ2-5
V gene: TRBV27
clone size: once
CDR3 protein: CASSLKGRSQETQYF
CDR3 DNA: TGTGCCAGCAGTTTGAAGGGCAGGAGCCAAGAGACCCAGTACTTC

D gene: -
J gene: TRBJ2-7
V gene: TRBV6-6
clone size: -
CDR3 protein: CASRTEGHSYEQYF
CDR3 DNA: TGTGCCAGCAGAACAGAGGGACATTCCTACGAGCAGTACTTC

D gene: -
J gene: TRBJ2-1
V gene: TRBV15
clone size: -
CDR3 protein: CATSRGNNEQFF
CDR3 DNA: TGTGCCACCAGCAGAGGGAACAATGAGCAGTTCTTC

D gene: TRBD1
J gene: TRBJ2-1
V gene: TRBV27
clone size: -
CDR3 protein: CASSTRDRVYNEQFF
CDR3 DNA: TGTGCCAGCAGTACCCGGGACAGGGTTTACAATGAGCAGTTCTTC

D gene: TRBD1
J gene: TRBJ2-1
V gene: TRBV5-1
clone size: -
CDR3 protein: CASSLPGQGISNEQFF
CDR3 DNA: TGCGCCAGCAGCTTGCCCGGACAGGGTATTTCAAATGAGCAGTTCTTC

D gene: -
J gene: TRBJ2-5
V gene: TRBV30
clone size: -
CDR3 protein: CAWSVRERETQYF
CDR3 DNA: TGTGCCTGGAGTGTTAGGGAACGAGAGACCCAGTACTTC

D gene: -
J gene: TRBJ2-7
V gene: TRBV30
clone size: -
CDR3 protein: CAWSFQGGEQYF
CDR3 DNA: TGTGCCTGGAGTTTTCAGGGCGGAGAGCAGTACTTC

D gene: -
J gene: TRBJ2-2
V gene: TRBV27
clone size: once
CDR3 protein: CASRTTGLPRVTGELFF
CDR3 DNA: TGTGCCAGCAGAACTACGGGACTCCCGAGGGTCACCGGGGAGCTGTTTTTT

D gene: -
J gene: TRBJ1-5
V gene: TRBV11-2
clone size: -
CDR3 protein: CASSVEWGQPQHF
CDR3 DNA: TGTGCCAGCAGCGTGGAATGGGGTCAGCCCCAGCATTTT

D gene: TRBD2
J gene: TRBJ2-5
V gene: TRBV5-1
clone size: -
CDR3 protein: CASSGGGARETQYF
CDR3 DNA: TGCGCCAGCAGCGGCGGGGGGGCTCGAGAGACCCAGTACTTC

D gene: -
J gene: TRBJ2-7
V gene: TRBV7-9
clone size: once
CDR3 protein: CASSIQGFGEQYF
CDR3 DNA: TGTGCCAGCAGTATACAGGGATTCGGCGAGCAGTACTTC

D gene: -
J gene: TRBJ2-1
V gene: TRBV7-8
clone size: -
CDR3 protein: CASSWGTGYPYNEQFF
CDR3 DNA: TGTGCCAGCAGCTGGGGTACAGGGTATCCCTACAATGAGCAGTTCTTC

D gene: -
J gene: TRBJ2-1
V gene: TRBV7-2
clone size: few
CDR3 protein: CASSHFNEQFF
CDR3 DNA: TGTGCCAGCAGCCACTTCAATGAGCAGTTCTTC

D gene: TRBD2
J gene: TRBJ2-5
V gene: TRBV27
clone size: -
CDR3 protein: CASSLWGGVETQYF
CDR3 DNA: TGTGCCAGCAGTTTATGGGGGGGAGTGGAGACCCAGTACTTC